A single sample gave rise to the 10 T cell receptor beta chains below, sequenced in a study of cytomegalovirus exposure and HLA in healthy donors. PCR involved 60 Vbeta and 13 Jbeta primers. Sequencing used immunoSEQ multiplex PCR; TCRdb keeps in-frame clones, though not all of them. This sample has about 200,000 clones, with 80% to 90% found just once. The specimen sequenced was PBMCs. All receptors come from a man aged 30 to 45 in good health and CMV-seronegative.

V gene TRBV19 combines with J gene TRBJ1-4, with 7 bases lining up with TRBD1. With 8 bases clipped from V and 8 bases from J, the junction kept 14 bases outside the gene matches. The CDR3 length is 15 residues. CDR1 and CDR2 (germline): LNHDA, SQIVND (reference sequence). CDR3 sequence: CASRLDPGQREKLFF. The CDR3 bases are TGTGCCAGTCGATTGGATCCGGGACAGCGAGAAAAACTGTTTTTT.

V is TRBV19 and J is TRBJ2-5; 11 bases are shared with TRBD2. The germline V gene has CDR1 LNHDA and CDR2 SQIVND (reference sequence). The CDR3 spans 14 residues. The V and J ends lost 11 bases and 1 base, in that order; junction bases with no gene match: 6. The CDR3 sequence: CAGPLAGAQETQYF. In DNA form, the CDR3 reads TGTGCCGGACCACTAGCGGGGGCCCAAGAGACCCAGTACTTC.

This rearrangement joins TRBV19 to TRBJ2-3; D ambiguous. This CDR3 comprises 14 residues. V was shortened by 5 bases and J by 2 bases, with 11 bases between the two germline ends. Looked up from germline, CDR1 is LNHDA and CDR2 is SQIVND (reference sequence). The CDR3 nucleotides read TGTGCCAGTAGTGGGCTACTCTTCACAGATACGCAGTATTTT. Its translation is CASSGLLFTDTQYF.

J is TRBJ2-7 and V is TRBV28, with D uncertain. Germline CDR1 is MDHEN and CDR2 is SYDVKM. The V end was cut by 6 bases, the J end by 4 bases, with 19 bases between. This CDR3 comprises 15 residues. CDR3 loop: CASSGSAGSRYEQYF. CDR3 in DNA: TGTGCCAGCAGCGGCTCTGCAGGCTCCCGGTACGAGCAGTACTTC.

The V and J genes are TRBV19 and TRBJ1-1; 8 nucleotides agree with TRBD1. J lost 2 bases, V lost 5 bases, and 7 bases had no gene match. The CDR3 is 15 amino acids. Germline V gene sequence: CDR1 LNHDA, CDR2 SQIVND (reference sequence). CDR3 in amino acids: CASSLLGTGNTEAFF. The CDR3, as DNA: TGTGCCAGTAGTCTCCTCGGGACAGGTAACACTGAAGCTTTCTTT.

V usage is TRBV6-1 and J usage is TRBJ2-7, with D tentatively TRBD2 (7 bases). Germline CDR1 and CDR2: MNHNS and SASEGT. The V end was cut by 0 bases, the J end by 9 bases, with 18 bases between. CDR3 size: 15 residues. CDR3 residues: CASSEARGAGVGQYF. The CDR3 nucleotides read TGTGCCAGCAGTGAAGCTCGGGGGGCAGGAGTAGGGCAGTACTTC.

V usage is TRBV5-1 and J usage is TRBJ1-2; 7 nucleotides line up with TRBD1. V shed 0 bases, J shed 7 bases, and the junction held 3 bases outside the gene matches. The CDR3 loop spans 13 amino acids. Germline V gives CDR1 SGHRS, CDR2 YFSETQ. CDR3: CASSLGQGLGYTF. The CDR3 nucleotides read TGCGCCAGCAGCTTGGGACAGGGTCTTGGCTACACCTTC. Looking up the rest from reference TRBV5-1 and TRBJ1-2 gives the full variable domain: KAGVTQTPRYLIKTRGQQVTLSCSPISGHRSVSWYQQTPGQGLQFLFEYFSETQRNKGNFPGRFSGRQFSNSRSEMNVSTLELGDSALYLCASSLGQGLGYTFGSGTRLTVV.

This clone was seen a few times. This chain connects TRBV14 to TRBJ2-6; the D gene is possibly TRBD1 (6 bases). Trimming cost V 0 bases and J 0 bases, with 6 bases left between them. Germline loops: CDR1 SGHDN, CDR2 FVKESK. CDR3 size: 16 residues. The CDR3 sequence is CASSQDRGSGANVLTF. The CDR3 region has the DNA TGTGCCAGCAGCCAAGACAGGGGCTCTGGGGCCAACGTCCTGACTTTC.

Comments on this clone: One junction end disagrees with the germline gene, perhaps due to a read error. The genes are TRBV7-9 and TRBJ1-2; 7 bases are shared with TRBD1. The CDR3 spans 12 residues. Per germline, CDR1 SEHNR and CDR2 FQNEAQ (reference sequence). The CDR3 loop is CSSSVGQAGYTF. Here the CDR3 DNA reads TGTTCCAGCAGCGTCGGACAGGCCGGCTACACCTTC.

The V and J genes are TRBV7-8 and TRBJ2-7; 7 bases match TRBD2. With 3 bases clipped from V and 1 base from J, the junction kept 3 bases outside the gene matches. This CDR3 contains 14 residues. Germline CDR1 reads SGHVS; CDR2 reads FQNEAQ. The CDR3 here is CASSLGGGSYEQYF. The CDR3 DNA is TGTGCCAGCAGCTTGGGGGGGGGTTCCTACGAGCAGTACTTC.